The 4 T cell receptor beta chains below all came from one sample that was sequenced in a study of shared clonotypes between healthy human individuals. Generated by immunoSEQ multiplex PCR, the TCRdb table keeps only in-frame clones and is missing some. The data hold 2.3 million or so clones, with approximately 95% observed a single time. The sequenced material came from naive CD4+ T cells from PBMCs. Specified subset: CD45RA+ positively selected. The source of these receptors is a man aged 18 to 30 in good health. Some clones in this sample may be carry-over from other donors' samples.

The chain uses TRBV5-1 and TRBJ2-5, with TRBD2 matching over 7 bases. Germline values: CDR1 SGHRS, CDR2 YFSETQ. The CDR3 has 15 amino acids. V was pared by 7 bases and J by 4 bases, with 13 bases of the junction left unmatched. CDR3 amino acids: CASFEGGSFGETQYF. CDR3 sequence (DNA): TGCGCCAGCTTCGAAGGCGGGAGCTTCGGAGAGACCCAGTACTTC.

The rearrangement links TRBV5-1 to TRBJ2-5; D is unresolved. The CDR3 loop spans 16 amino acids. Deletions cut 1 base from V and 1 base from J, with 14 bases between. Germline CDR1 and CDR2: SGHRS and YFSETQ. CDR3 DNA sequence: TGCGCCAGCAGCTTGTCCGGAAGATCGGCCCAAGAGACCCAGTACTTC. As protein: CASSLSGRSAQETQYF.

The rearrangement uses TRBV7-2 and TRBJ2-5, with D uncertain. V was trimmed by 2 bases and J by 1 base, leaving 8 bases between them. This CDR3 is built from 14 residues. Germline lookup yields CDR1 SGHTA and CDR2 FQGNSA. DNA for the CDR3: TGTGCCAGCAGCTTAAACAGCATCCAAGAGACCCAGTACTTC. Amino acids: CASSLNSIQETQYF.

J is TRBJ2-7 and V is TRBV21-1; TRBD1, the table's D call, was not compared with the DNA. TRBV21-1 corresponds to a pseudogene. The CDR3 loop spans 14 amino acids. CDR3 sequence: CASSTKQGEHEQYF. The DNA of the CDR3 is TGTGCCAGCAGCACTAAACAGGGAGAGCACGAGCAGTACTTC.